This TCR beta chain derives from a study of blood T cell repertoires in COVID-19. Germline V gene data show CDR1 as SGHNT and CDR2 as YYREEE (reference sequence). The CDR3 contains 14 residues. V was pared by 2 bases and J by 11 bases, with 17 bases between. Generated by immunoSEQ multiplex PCR, the TCRdb table keeps only in-frame clones and is missing some. Altogether 120,000 or so clones are present, about 77% being singletons, with the ten largest covering roughly 25%. The clonotype was recovered from a human donor in a cohort sampled during active COVID-19. The sample was peripheral blood. The V gene is TRBV5-4, the J gene TRBJ2-1, with a weak D call TRBD1 (5 bases). The CDR3 bases are TGTGCCAGCAGCTTTTCGGACACGCCGGGCAAGCAGTTCTTC. It encodes CASSFSDTPGKQFF.